The rows below give T cell receptor beta chains drawn from one sample of a study of blood T cell repertoires in COVID-19. Sequenced by immunoSEQ multiplex PCR; TCRdb stores in-frame clones only, minus some. Of 210,000 or so clones listed, 70% to 90% are singletons. The source material was peripheral blood. All receptors come from a man younger than 35 with active or convalescent COVID-19. Each CDR3 is given with its conserved first and last residue. D genes are given only for firm matches. Rows may omit the clone size; those that give it use once, few, many or a size class.

CDR3nt,CDR3aa,v_gene,j_gene,d_gene,abundance
TGTGCCAGTAGTATCAGCGGGGGGGTGGAGACCCAGTACTTC,CASSISGGVETQYF,TRBV19,TRBJ2-5,TRBD2,once
TGTGCCAGCAGTCCTAACTGGCAGGGGGCCTTCTATGGCTACACCTTC,CASSPNWQGAFYGYTF,TRBV3-1/TRBV3-2,TRBJ1-2,TRBD1,.
TGCGCCAGCAGCCAAGGGACTAGCGGGATCGAGCAGTACTTC,CASSQGTSGIEQYF,TRBV4-1,TRBJ2-7,TRBD2,.
TGTGCCAGCAACGACGCCGGGGGTCGGTCACCCCTCCACTTT,CASNDAGGRSPLHF,TRBV13,TRBJ1-6,.,.
TGTGCCAGCAGCCCCCGGGTAGCGGGAGCAAGCGAGCAGTACTTC,CASSPRVAGASEQYF,TRBV7-3,TRBJ2-7,TRBD2,.
TGTGCCAGCAAGCAGGGGGATCCCTATAATTCACCCCTCCACTTT,CASKQGDPYNSPLHF,TRBV27,TRBJ1-6,TRBD1,.
TGTGCCAGCACCCAGGGGGGCGGTATAAACACTGAAGCTTTCTTT,CASTQGGGINTEAFF,TRBV7-2,TRBJ1-1,TRBD1,.
TGCAGCGCCCCACCAGGGGGCAATTCACCCCTCCACTTT,CSAPPGGNSPLHF,TRBV29-1,TRBJ1-6,TRBD1,.
TGTGCCAGCAGGTTTTGGACAGAGAACACTGAAGCTTTCTTT,CASRFWTENTEAFF,TRBV5-4,TRBJ1-1,.,.
TGTGCCAGCAGTTCGGGACAGGCAAACACCATATATTTT,CASSSGQANTIYF,TRBV6-5,TRBJ1-3,TRBD1,.
TGTGCCAGCTCACCGGACAGTACTGGAAACACCATATATTTT,CASSPDSTGNTIYF,TRBV18,TRBJ1-3,.,.
TGTGCCAGCTCACCTAAGGACACGGTCTCTGGAAACACCATATATTTT,CASSPKDTVSGNTIYF,TRBV18,TRBJ1-3,.,few
TGTGCCAGCAGTCTCCAGGGGAGCGGTCCCTCAGATACGCAGTATTTT,CASSLQGSGPSDTQYF,TRBV6-2/TRBV6-3,TRBJ2-3,.,.
TGTGCCAGCAGCGCCATCCCGGGGGGTTATGGAGATACGCAGTATTTT,CASSAIPGGYGDTQYF,TRBV7-2,TRBJ2-3,TRBD2,.
TGTGCCACCAGCAGAGATCATGGACAGGGAGAAAATGAGCAGTTCTTC,CATSRDHGQGENEQFF,TRBV15,TRBJ2-1,TRBD1,.
TGTGCCTGGAGTGTACGCGGAGATACGCAGTATTTT,CAWSVRGDTQYF,TRBV30,TRBJ2-3,.,.
TGTGCCAGCAGTGAAAGCCACGGCGGCACCGGGGAGCTGTTTTTT,CASSESHGGTGELFF,TRBV6-1,TRBJ2-2,.,.
TGTGCCAGCAGTCAAGGCGGGAGAAGCAGCGATGAGCAGTTCTTC,CASSQGGRSSDEQFF,TRBV27,TRBJ2-1,TRBD2,.
TGTGCCAGCAGTGACCGGGGAATGAATAATTCACCCCTCCACTTT,CASSDRGMNNSPLHF,TRBV6-1,TRBJ1-6,.,.
TGTGCCAGCAGCCAAGCCGGACAGTTTAACACTGAAGCTTTCTTT,CASSQAGQFNTEAFF,TRBV4-2,TRBJ1-1,.,.
TGTGCCAGCAGCAACAGCAGGGGTCCCGAGCAGTACTTC,CASSNSRGPEQYF,TRBV7-9,TRBJ2-7,.,.
TGTGCCAGCAGTTATAGCGGGACAGCCTACGAGCAGTACTTC,CASSYSGTAYEQYF,TRBV28,TRBJ2-7,.,.
TGCAGCGTTGTACAGGGCCTACCAGGCTACGAGCAGTACTTC,CSVVQGLPGYEQYF,TRBV29-1,TRBJ2-7,.,.
TGTGCCAGCATCACACCAGGGGTCGAGGGCTACACCTTC,CASITPGVEGYTF,TRBV28,TRBJ1-2,.,.
TGTGCCAGCAGGGACTACCCCACCGGGGAGCTGTTTTTT,CASRDYPTGELFF,TRBV2,TRBJ2-2,.,.
TGTGCCACCAGCCCCCCCCCGGGTTGGAGCGGGCCCACAGATACGCAGTATTTT,CATSPPPGWSGPTDTQYF,TRBV15,TRBJ2-3,.,.
TGTGCCAGCACCCCGACAGGACTAGGGTATGGCTACACCTTC,CASTPTGLGYGYTF,TRBV6-5,TRBJ1-2,.,.
TGTGCCAGCAGCTCCCCGGGAGGGCCATCGAACACCGGGGAGCTGTTTTTT,CASSSPGGPSNTGELFF,TRBV4-2,TRBJ2-2,TRBD2,.
TGTGCCACCAGCCCAAAGGGTGCGGGGAGTGGGACTGAAGCTTTCTTT,CATSPKGAGSGTEAFF,TRBV15,TRBJ1-1,.,.
TGTGCCAGCAGCTTAGTGGTGGCGGGAAGCCGAGAAGCTTTCTTT,CASSLVVAGSREAFF,TRBV7-8,TRBJ1-1,.,.
TGTGCCAGCAGTTTCGTGGGTCCAGGGGTACAGCCCCAGCATTTT,CASSFVGPGVQPQHF,TRBV28,TRBJ1-5,.,.
TGCGCCAGCAGCCAAGATACCGCGGGAGCAGGGGAGCTGTTTTTT,CASSQDTAGAGELFF,TRBV4-1,TRBJ2-2,TRBD2,few
TGTGCCAGCATCTGGCCGGCGGGTGGCTACACCTTC,CASIWPAGGYTF,TRBV7-2,TRBJ1-2,.,.
TGTGCCAGTAGTACACCCCTATTAAGCGGGAGGGTGGAGAATGAGCAGTTCTTC,CASSTPLLSGRVENEQFF,TRBV19,TRBJ2-1,TRBD2,.
TGTGCCAGCAGCTTGGACAGGTCCTACGAGCAGTACTTC,CASSLDRSYEQYF,TRBV5-4,TRBJ2-7,.,.
TGCGCCAGCAGCTTGGCCGGCGAGCAGTACTTC,CASSLAGEQYF,TRBV5-1,TRBJ2-7,.,.
TGTGCCAGCAGTTTGGCAGAGGCCGAAGCTTTCTTT,CASSLAEAEAFF,TRBV28,TRBJ1-1,.,.
TGCGCCAGCAAAAACCAGGGGGCTTTGGGTCCTGAAGCTTTCTTT,CASKNQGALGPEAFF,TRBV10-2,TRBJ1-1,TRBD1,.
TGTGCCAGCAGTCTCGGGGCAGCGGGGTATGGCTACACCTTC,CASSLGAAGYGYTF,TRBV28,TRBJ1-2,.,once
TGTGCCAGTAATGGGGGGAACAATCAGCCCCAGCATTTT,CASNGGNNQPQHF,TRBV19,TRBJ1-5,.,.
TGTGCCAGCAGCCGGGGGGGAAGCGCCTATAATTCACCCCTCCACTTT,CASSRGGSAYNSPLHF,TRBV7-9,TRBJ1-6,.,.
TGTGCCAGCAGCTTCCCGGGACAGGGGGACGAGCAGTACTTC,CASSFPGQGDEQYF,TRBV5-4,TRBJ2-7,TRBD1,.
TGTGCCAGCAGCCCGGGGAGGGTGGGAGAAAACATTCAGTACTTC,CASSPGRVGENIQYF,TRBV7-2,TRBJ2-4,TRBD2,once